Below are 2 T cell receptor beta chains sequenced from a single sample in a study of T-cell memory formation after mild COVID-19 (dated by TCRdb to the early 2020s). The library was prepared using 5' RACE. TCRdb lists the instrument as Illumina NovaSeq 6000. TCRdb reran the public reads through fastp at Q25 and MiXCR, keeping productive beta chains. Here each entry gathers all rows of one CDR3 protein and keeps the most common genes and DNA. Present in this sample are about 430,000 distinct CDR3 sequences, more than 15% of which were seen just once. Roughly 21% of the sample comes from the top ten. Sequencing was carried out using PBMCs or a T cell subset sorted from them (not recorded which). Receptor source: a man aged 18 to 35 who had mild COVID-19 (a few samples of this study predate the infection). The sample titles of this study are shuffled in the database, so cell type and time point are left out; the donor was told from shared clones.

This clonotype has a handful of counts. This chain connects TRBV5-5 to TRBJ2-7, with a tentative D call TRBD2 (6 bases). The V and J ends lost 7 bases and 5 bases respectively, with 19 bases between them. The CDR3 totals 14 residues. Germline CDR1 SGHKS, CDR2 YYEKEE (reference sequence). CDR3 residues: CASGSFGSNNEQYF. Here the CDR3 DNA reads TGTGCCAGCGGATCCTTCGGGAGTAACAACGAGCAGTACTTC.

This chain joins TRBV4-3 and TRBJ2-7, with D hard to call. The germline V gene encodes CDR1 LGHNA and CDR2 YSLEER. The germline V and J ends were trimmed by 3 bases and 3 bases, with 18 bases remaining between them. The CDR3 has 16 residues. CDR3 sequence: CASSHEGTVSSYEQYV. The CDR3 coding sequence is TGCGCCAGCAGCCACGAAGGAACAGTTAGTAGCTACGAGCAGTACGTC.